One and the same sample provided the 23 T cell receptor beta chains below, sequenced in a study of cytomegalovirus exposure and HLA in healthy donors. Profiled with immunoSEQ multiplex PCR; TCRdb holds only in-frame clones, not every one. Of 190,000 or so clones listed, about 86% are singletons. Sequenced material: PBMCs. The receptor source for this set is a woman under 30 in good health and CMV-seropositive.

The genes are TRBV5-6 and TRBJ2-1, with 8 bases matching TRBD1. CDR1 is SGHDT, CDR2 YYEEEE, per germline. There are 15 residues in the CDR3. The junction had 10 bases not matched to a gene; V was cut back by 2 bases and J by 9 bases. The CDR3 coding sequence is TGTGCCAGCAGCTTTGGGTCAGGGGGCTTTAGTGAGCAGTTCTTC. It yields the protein CASSFGSGGFSEQFF.

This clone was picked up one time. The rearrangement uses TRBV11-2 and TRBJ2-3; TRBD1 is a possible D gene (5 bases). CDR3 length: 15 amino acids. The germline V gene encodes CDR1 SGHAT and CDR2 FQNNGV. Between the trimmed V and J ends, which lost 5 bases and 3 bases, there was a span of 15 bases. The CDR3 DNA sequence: TGTGCCAGCAGCCCGTCGTTAGGGGCGACAGATACGCAGTATTTT. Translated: CASSPSLGATDTQYF.

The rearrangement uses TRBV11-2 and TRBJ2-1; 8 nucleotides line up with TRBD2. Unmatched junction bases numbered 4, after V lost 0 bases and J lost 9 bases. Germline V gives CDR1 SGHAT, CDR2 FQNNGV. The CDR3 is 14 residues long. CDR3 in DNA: TGTGCCAGCAGCTTAGAGCCGGGACTAGGTGAGCAGTTCTTC. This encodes CASSLEPGLGEQFF.

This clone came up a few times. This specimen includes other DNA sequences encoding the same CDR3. The CDR3 is CASSVGGDQPQHF. CDR3 coding DNA: TGTGCCAGCAGTGTGGGGGGGGATCAGCCCCAGCATTTT. The chain has TRBV6-1 and TRBJ1-5; D may be TRBD1 (5 bases). CDR3 size: 13 residues. The V gene's germline CDR1 is MNHNS and CDR2 SASEGT. Trimming took off 4 bases at V and 5 bases at J, with 9 bases between the two ends.

CDR3: CSVRSGGRKGNTIYF. CDR3 nucleotide sequence: TGCAGCGTCCGTTCAGGGGGCCGCAAAGGAAACACCATATATTTT. The V and J genes are TRBV29-1 and TRBJ1-3; TRBD1 matches at 8 bases. This CDR3 is built from 15 residues. The trim removed 6 bases at V and 4 bases at J, leaving 11 bases unmatched. CDR1 is SQVTM, CDR2 ANQGSEA, per germline.

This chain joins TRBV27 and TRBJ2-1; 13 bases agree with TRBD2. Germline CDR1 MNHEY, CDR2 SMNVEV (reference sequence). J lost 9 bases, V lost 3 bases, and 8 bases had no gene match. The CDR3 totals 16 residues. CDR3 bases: TGTGCCAGCAGTTTTCTGACTAGCGGGGGGAATGGTGAGCAGTTCTTC. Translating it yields CASSFLTSGGNGEQFF.

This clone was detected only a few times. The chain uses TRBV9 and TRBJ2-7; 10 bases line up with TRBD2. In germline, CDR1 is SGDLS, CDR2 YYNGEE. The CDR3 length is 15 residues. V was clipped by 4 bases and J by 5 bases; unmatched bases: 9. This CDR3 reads CASSLGTSVRHEQYF. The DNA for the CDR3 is TGTGCCAGCAGCCTGGGGACTAGCGTTCGCCACGAGCAGTACTTC.

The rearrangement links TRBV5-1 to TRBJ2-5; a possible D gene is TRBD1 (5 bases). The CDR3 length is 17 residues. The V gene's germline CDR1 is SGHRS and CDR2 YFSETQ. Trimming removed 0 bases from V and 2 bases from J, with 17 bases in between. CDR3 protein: CASSLAVIGGQQETQYF. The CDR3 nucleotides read TGCGCCAGCAGCTTGGCGGTCATAGGTGGACAACAAGAGACCCAGTACTTC.

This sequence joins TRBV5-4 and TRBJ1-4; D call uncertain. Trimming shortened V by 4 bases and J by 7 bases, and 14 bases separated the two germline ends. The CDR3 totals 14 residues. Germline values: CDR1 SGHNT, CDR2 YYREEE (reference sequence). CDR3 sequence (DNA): TGTGCCAGCAGCCAAGGCGGCCAAGTTGAAAAACTGTTTTTT. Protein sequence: CASSQGGQVEKLFF.

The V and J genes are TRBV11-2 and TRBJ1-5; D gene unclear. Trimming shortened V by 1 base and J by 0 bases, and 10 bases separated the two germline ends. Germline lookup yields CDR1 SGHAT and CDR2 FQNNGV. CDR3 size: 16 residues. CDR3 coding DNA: TGTGCCAGCAGCTTAGGCGGAGCGTATAGCAATCAGCCCCAGCATTTT. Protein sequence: CASSLGGAYSNQPQHF. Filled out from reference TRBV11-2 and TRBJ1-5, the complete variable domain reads EAGVAQSPRYKIIEKRQSVAFWCNPISGHATLYWYQQILGQGPKLLIQFQNNGVVDDSQLPKDRFSAERLKGVDSTLKIQPAKLEDSAVYLCASSLGGAYSNQPQHFGDGTRLSIL.

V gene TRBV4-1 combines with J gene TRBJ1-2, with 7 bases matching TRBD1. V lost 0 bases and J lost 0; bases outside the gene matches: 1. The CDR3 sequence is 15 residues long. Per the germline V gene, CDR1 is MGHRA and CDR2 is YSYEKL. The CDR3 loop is CASSQEDRANYGYTF. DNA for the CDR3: TGCGCCAGCAGCCAAGAAGACAGGGCTAACTATGGCTACACCTTC.

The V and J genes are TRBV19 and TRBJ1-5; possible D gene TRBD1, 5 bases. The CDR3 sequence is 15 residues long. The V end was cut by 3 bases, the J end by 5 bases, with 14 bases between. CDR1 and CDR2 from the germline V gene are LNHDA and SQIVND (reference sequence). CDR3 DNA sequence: TGTGCCAGTAGTATTGAAGTTGCAGGGTATCAGCCCCAGCATTTT. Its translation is CASSIEVAGYQPQHF.

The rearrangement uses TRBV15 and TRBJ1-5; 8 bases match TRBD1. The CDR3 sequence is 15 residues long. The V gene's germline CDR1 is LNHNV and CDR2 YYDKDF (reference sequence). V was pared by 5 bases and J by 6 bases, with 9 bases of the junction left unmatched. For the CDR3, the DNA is TGTGCCACCAGCGGCCACACAGGGGGTAGTCAGCCCCAGCATTTT. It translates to CATSGHTGGSQPQHF.

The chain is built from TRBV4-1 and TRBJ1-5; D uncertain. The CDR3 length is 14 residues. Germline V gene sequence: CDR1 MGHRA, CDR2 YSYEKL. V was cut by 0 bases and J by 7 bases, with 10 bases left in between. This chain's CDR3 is CASSQDEAYQPQHF. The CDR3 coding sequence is TGCGCCAGCAGCCAAGATGAAGCCTACCAGCCCCAGCATTTT.

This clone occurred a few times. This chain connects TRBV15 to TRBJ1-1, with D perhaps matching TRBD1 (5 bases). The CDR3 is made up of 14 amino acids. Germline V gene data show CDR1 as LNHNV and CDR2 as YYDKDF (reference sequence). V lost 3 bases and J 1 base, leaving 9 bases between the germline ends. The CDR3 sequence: CATSSLGENTEAFF. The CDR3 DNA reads TGTGCCACCAGCAGTCTAGGGGAGAACACTGAAGCTTTCTTT.

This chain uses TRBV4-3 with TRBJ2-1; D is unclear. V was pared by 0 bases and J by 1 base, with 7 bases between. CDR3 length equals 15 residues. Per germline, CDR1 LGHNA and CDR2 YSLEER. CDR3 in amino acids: CASSQDPTSYNEQFF. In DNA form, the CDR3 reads TGCGCCAGCAGCCAAGATCCTACTTCCTACAATGAGCAGTTCTTC.

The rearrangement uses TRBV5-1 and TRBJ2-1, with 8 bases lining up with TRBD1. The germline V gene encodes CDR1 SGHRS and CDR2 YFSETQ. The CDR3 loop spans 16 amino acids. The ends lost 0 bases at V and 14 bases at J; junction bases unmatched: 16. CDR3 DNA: TGCGCCAGCAGCTTGGCCCCGGGGCAGGGGGCCGGATCGGAGTTCTTC. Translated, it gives CASSLAPGQGAGSEFF.

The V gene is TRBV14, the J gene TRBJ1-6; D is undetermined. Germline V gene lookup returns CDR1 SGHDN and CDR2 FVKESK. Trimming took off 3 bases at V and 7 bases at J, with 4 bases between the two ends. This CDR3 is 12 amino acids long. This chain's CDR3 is CASSQRNSPLHF. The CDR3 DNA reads TGTGCCAGCAGCCAGCGGAATTCACCCCTCCACTTT.

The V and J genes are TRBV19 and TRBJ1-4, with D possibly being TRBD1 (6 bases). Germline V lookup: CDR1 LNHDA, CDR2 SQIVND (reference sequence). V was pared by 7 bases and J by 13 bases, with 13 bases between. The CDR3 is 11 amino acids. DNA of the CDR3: TGTGCCAGTACGACGACAGGCCTACTGTTTTTT. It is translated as CASTTTGLLFF.

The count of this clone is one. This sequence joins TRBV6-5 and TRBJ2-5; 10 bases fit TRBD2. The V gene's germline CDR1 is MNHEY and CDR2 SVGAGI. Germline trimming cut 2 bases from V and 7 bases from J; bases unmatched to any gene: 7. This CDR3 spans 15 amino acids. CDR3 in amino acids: CASSYPSGGAGTQYF. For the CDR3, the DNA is TGTGCCAGCAGTTACCCCAGCGGGGGGGCAGGGACCCAGTACTTC.

The CDR3 loop is CASSLIGGNSPLHF. The CDR3 region has the DNA TGTGCCAGCAGCTTAATTGGAGGGAATTCACCCCTCCACTTT. The genes are TRBV7-3 and TRBJ1-6; no clear D gene. V shed 1 base and J shed 7 bases, with 8 bases lying between them. The germline gives CDR1 SGHTA, CDR2 FQGTGA. The CDR3 has 14 residues. Complete variable domain (other parts from reference TRBV7-3 and TRBJ1-6): GAGVSQTPSNKVTEKGKYVELRCDPISGHTALYWYRQSLGQGPEFLIYFQGTGAADDSGLPNDRFFAVRPEGSVSTLKIQRTERGDSAVYLCASSLIGGNSPLHFGNGTRLTVT.

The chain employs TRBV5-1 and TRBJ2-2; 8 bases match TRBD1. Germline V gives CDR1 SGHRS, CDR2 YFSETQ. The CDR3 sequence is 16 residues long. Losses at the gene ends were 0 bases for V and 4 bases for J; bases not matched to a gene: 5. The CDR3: CASSLGGTGPTGELFF. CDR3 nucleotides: TGCGCCAGCAGCTTGGGGGGGACAGGCCCCACCGGGGAGCTGTTTTTT.

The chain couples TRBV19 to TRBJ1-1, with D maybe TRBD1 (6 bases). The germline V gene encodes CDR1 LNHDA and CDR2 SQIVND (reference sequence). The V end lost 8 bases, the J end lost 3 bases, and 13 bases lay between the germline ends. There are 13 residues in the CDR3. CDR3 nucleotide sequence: TGTGCCAGTTGTACAGGGAGGCACACTGAAGCTTTCTTT. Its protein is CASCTGRHTEAFF.